What follows is one T cell receptor beta chain and its context. Its antigen is not identified. The data were taken from a study of vaccination and CD4 T cells after COVID-19. V lost 7 bases to trimming and J lost 3 bases; unmatched junction nucleotides: 18. The CDR3 length is 17 residues. Germline V gene lookup returns CDR1 SNHLY and CDR2 FYNNEI. The treatment is: approximately nine-day PBMC culture with coronavirus spike peptide pools or control peptides (ViraFEST assay). Researchers collected the unexposed donor's CD4+ T cells before the COVID-19 pandemic (2011-2018). Oncomine TCR Beta short-read sequencing was applied to DNA from cultured CD4+ T cells. TCRdb redid the calling of the PCR reads with MiXCR, one entry per CDR3 protein. The sample shows 7,000 to 8,500 distinct CDR3 sequences, around 33% of them seen only once.

The sample comprised CD4+ T cells from blood, cultured in vitro. This sequence joins TRBV2 and TRBJ2-7; 7 positions agree with TRBD2. The receptor's source is a human donor in good health. CDR3 in amino acids: CASIRDGLGVGGYEQYF. Here the CDR3 DNA reads TGTGCCAGCATTCGAGACGGACTAGGGGTTGGTGGCTACGAGCAGTACTTC.